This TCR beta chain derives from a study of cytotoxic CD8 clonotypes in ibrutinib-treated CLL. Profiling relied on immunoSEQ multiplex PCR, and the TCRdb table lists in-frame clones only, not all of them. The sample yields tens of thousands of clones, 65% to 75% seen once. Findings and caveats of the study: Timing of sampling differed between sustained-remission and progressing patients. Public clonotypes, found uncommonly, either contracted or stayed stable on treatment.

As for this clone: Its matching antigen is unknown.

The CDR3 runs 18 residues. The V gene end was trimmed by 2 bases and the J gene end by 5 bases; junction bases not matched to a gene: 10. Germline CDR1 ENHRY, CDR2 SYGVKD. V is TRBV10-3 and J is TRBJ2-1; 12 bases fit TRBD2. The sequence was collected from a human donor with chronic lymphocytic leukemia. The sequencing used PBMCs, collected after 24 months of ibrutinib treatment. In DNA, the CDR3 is TGTGCCATCAGTGAGACGACTATAACTAGCGGGGGGAACAATGAGCAGTTCTTC. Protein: CAISETTITSGGNNEQFF.